A single sample gave rise to the 28 T cell receptor beta chains below, sequenced in a study of shared clonotypes between healthy human individuals. The data were produced by immunoSEQ multiplex PCR, yet TCRdb's version contains in-frame clones alone and is incomplete. The table includes roughly 2.2 million clones, approximately 95% detected once. The sample was naive CD4+ T cells from PBMCs. Subset: CD45RA+ positively selected. These receptors were taken from a man aged 18 to 35 in good health. Some clones in this sample may be carry-over from other donors' samples.

The rearrangement uses TRBV5-5 and TRBJ2-3, with D perhaps TRBD1 (6 bases). V was clipped by 10 bases and J by 1 base, with 10 bases between them. CDR3 length equals 12 residues. Per the germline V gene, CDR1 is SGHKS and CDR2 is YYEKEE (reference sequence). The CDR3 loop reads CAGGRGTDTQYF. In DNA, the CDR3 is TGTGCCGGGGGCAGGGGCACAGATACGCAGTATTTT.

For this clone: Other nucleotide sequences from this sample produce the same CDR3. The V gene is TRBV6-1, the J gene TRBJ1-1; no definite D call. Trimming pared 1 base from V and 6 bases from J, leaving 6 bases between. The CDR3 sequence is 12 residues long. Germline lookup yields CDR1 MNHNS and CDR2 SASEGT. The CDR3 is CASSEVGPEAFF. As DNA, the CDR3 is TGTGCCAGCAGTGAAGTGGGCCCTGAAGCTTTCTTT.

This chain links TRBV5-6 with TRBJ2-2, with 8 positions matching TRBD1. Trimming at V came to 4 bases and at J to 5 bases, leaving 10 bases not matched to a gene. The CDR3 consists of 16 residues. Germline V CDR1 and CDR2: SGHDT, YYEEEE. The CDR3 DNA reads TGTGCCAGCAGCCTAGGACAGGGAGCGTATACCGGGGAGCTGTTTTTT. Its translation is CASSLGQGAYTGELFF.

The CDR3 sequence is CASSGSPGVGEAFF. For the CDR3, the DNA is TGTGCCAGCAGCGGAAGCCCAGGGGTGGGTGAAGCTTTCTTT. The chain employs TRBV9 and TRBJ1-1; TRBD1 might be the D (6 bases). CDR1 is SGDLS and CDR2 is YYNGEE in the germline V gene. The CDR3 spans 14 residues. Trimming removed 3 bases from V and 7 bases from J, with 16 bases in between.

The chain uses TRBV19 and TRBJ2-3; 7 nucleotides line up with TRBD2. Trimming removed 3 bases from V and 0 bases from J; junction bases left unmatched: 6. This CDR3 contains 16 residues. From germline, CDR1 is LNHDA and CDR2 SQIVND (reference sequence). CDR3 protein: CASSILASGSTDTQYF. The CDR3 bases are TGTGCCAGTAGTATTCTAGCTAGCGGTAGCACAGATACGCAGTATTTT.

The chain uses TRBV27 and TRBJ2-7; a possible D gene is TRBD2 (6 bases). Germline V lookup: CDR1 MNHEY, CDR2 SMNVEV (reference sequence). Trimming cost V 3 bases and J 2 bases, with 20 bases left between them. CDR3 size: 17 residues. The DNA of the CDR3 is TGTGCCAGCAGTTTCCGTTATAGCGGAGCCGGTCCCTACGAGCAGTACTTC. It is translated as CASSFRYSGAGPYEQYF.

The V gene is TRBV5-4, the J gene TRBJ2-3, with no clear D. Trimming removed 1 base from V and 0 bases from J, with 12 bases in between. The CDR3 is 16 amino acids. Germline CDR1 and CDR2: SGHNT and YYREEE (reference sequence). The DNA for the CDR3 is TGTGCCAGCAGCTTGCCCTTAGCAGAAAGCACAGATACGCAGTATTTT. It specifies CASSLPLAESTDTQYF.

The CDR3 here is CASKSGFDNEQFF. As DNA, the CDR3 is TGTGCCAGCAAATCCGGCTTCGACAATGAGCAGTTCTTC. The chain carries TRBV2 and TRBJ2-1, with D uncertain. V was trimmed by 7 bases and J by 5 bases, leaving 12 bases between them. CDR1 SNHLY and CDR2 FYNNEI come from the germline V gene. The CDR3 has 13 residues.

The V call is TRBV28, the J call TRBJ2-5, with 8 bases lining up with TRBD1. CDR3 length: 17 amino acids. Germline trimming cut 2 bases from V and 5 bases from J; bases unmatched to any gene: 13. CDR1 MDHEN and CDR2 SYDVKM come from the germline V gene. CDR3 sequence (DNA): TGTGCCAGCAGTTTAGACCAGGGGGCAGGAATTTCGGAGACCCAGTACTTC. Its translation: CASSLDQGAGISETQYF.

Of note for this clone: Distinct nucleotide sequences in the sample also encode this CDR3. The V and J genes are TRBV6-1 and TRBJ2-7; D remains ambiguous. This CDR3 comprises 10 residues. The germline V and J ends were trimmed by 6 bases and 3 bases, with 3 bases remaining between them. Germline values: CDR1 MNHNS, CDR2 SASEGT. The CDR3 DNA is TGTGCCAGCAGGCACTACGAGCAGTACTTC. It encodes CASRHYEQYF.

The chain couples TRBV5-1 to TRBJ2-5, with 11 bases aligning to TRBD2. Germline-derived CDR1 and CDR2 are SGHRS and YFSETQ. J was trimmed by 2 bases and V by 6 bases; bases with no gene match: 9. The CDR3 spans 16 residues. CDR3 amino acids: CASTPGTSGRQETQYF. As DNA, the CDR3 is TGCGCCAGCACGCCAGGGACTAGCGGCCGACAAGAGACCCAGTACTTC.

The CDR3 DNA sequence: TGCAGTGCCCCTAGCGACGAGCAGTACTTC. It translates to CSAPSDEQYF. The chain has TRBV20-1 and TRBJ2-7; possible D gene TRBD2, 6 bases. Germline CDR1 DFQATT, CDR2 SNEGSKA (reference sequence). Trimming took 6 bases from V and 5 from J, leaving 8 bases between them. This CDR3 has 10 amino acids.

The chain combines TRBV5-1 with TRBJ1-4, with D unresolved. The CDR3 is 19 residues long. Germline V gene data show CDR1 as SGHRS and CDR2 as YFSETQ. V was trimmed by 0 bases and J by 0 bases, leaving 18 bases between them. CDR3 protein: CASSLAGVPRPSTNEKLFF. CDR3 DNA sequence: TGCGCCAGCAGCTTGGCTGGGGTCCCTCGTCCATCAACTAATGAAAAACTGTTTTTT.

V is TRBV7-9 and J is TRBJ2-7, with D possibly matching TRBD2 (6 bases). CDR3 size: 16 residues. V lost 2 bases to trimming and J lost 4 bases, with 18 bases between them. Germline loops: CDR1 SEHNR, CDR2 FQNEAQ (reference sequence). CDR3 region: CASSLIPHGRGYEQYF. The CDR3 coding sequence is TGTGCCAGCAGCTTAATCCCCCATGGACGGGGGTACGAGCAGTACTTC.

This sequence joins TRBV25-1 and TRBJ2-1, with 7 nucleotides matching TRBD1. Germline lookup yields CDR1 MGHDK and CDR2 SYGVNS. The CDR3 consists of 12 residues. The J segment lost 15 bases and the V segment lost 5 bases, leaving 10 bases of the junction unmatched. The CDR3 spells CASSPLTGAGFF. The CDR3 nucleotides are TGTGCCAGCAGTCCCCTTACAGGGGCTGGGTTCTTC. The full variable domain, rest sourced from reference TRBV25-1 and TRBJ2-1, is EADIYQTPRYLVIGTGKKITLECSQTMGHDKMYWYQQDPGMELHLIHYSYGVNSTEKGDLSSESTVSRIRTEHFPLTLESARPSHTSQYLCASSPLTGAGFFGPGTRLTVL.

This clone was seen once. The J gene is TRBJ2-4, the V gene TRBV7-6; D gene uncertain. Trimming removed 6 bases at V and 0 bases at J, with 9 bases between. Germline loops: CDR1 SGHVS, CDR2 FNYEAQ. The length of the CDR3 is 14 residues. The CDR3 DNA is TGTGCCAGCAGTGACTCCCTAGCCAAAAACATTCAGTACTTC. It translates to CASSDSLAKNIQYF.

The chain employs TRBV5-4 and TRBJ2-1; D possibly corresponds to TRBD2 (5 bases). The CDR3 is 15 residues long. Trimming left V 4 bases short and J 6 bases short, with 17 bases between. Germline V gene lookup returns CDR1 SGHNT and CDR2 YYREEE (reference sequence). As DNA, the CDR3 is TGTGCCAGCAGCCCTTCGATGGCTAGCTCCAATGAGCAGTTCTTC. Its protein is CASSPSMASSNEQFF.

The rearrangement uses TRBV5-1 and TRBJ1-2, with a tentative D call TRBD1 (5 bases). This CDR3 contains 14 residues. V lost 3 bases and J lost 7, with 16 bases in between. Germline loops: CDR1 SGHRS, CDR2 YFSETQ. CDR3 residues: CASSWTGHLFGYTF. CDR3 sequence (DNA): TGCGCCAGCAGCTGGACGGGGCATCTTTTTGGCTACACCTTC.

The rearrangement uses TRBV7-3 and TRBJ1-1; no reliable D call. Germline V CDR1 and CDR2: SGHTA, FQGTGA. With 6 bases removed from V and 1 base from J, the gap between germline ends came to 9 bases. The CDR3 has 13 amino acids. CDR3 DNA sequence: TGTGCCAGCAGTCACAATACGAACACTGAAGCTTTCTTT. Its translation: CASSHNTNTEAFF.

This clone was seen once. The chain has TRBV6-5 and TRBJ2-7; 9 bases line up with TRBD2. Germline V gives CDR1 MNHEY, CDR2 SVGAGI. V dropped 0 bases and J dropped 7; count of bases not matched to a gene: 4. The CDR3 is 14 residues long. The CDR3 is CASSYSSGRGEQYF. For the CDR3, the DNA is TGTGCCAGCAGTTACTCTAGCGGGAGAGGGGAGCAGTACTTC.

This clone occurred once. V and J are TRBV2 and TRBJ2-7, with D perhaps assigned TRBD1 or TRBD2 (5 bases each). Germline V gives CDR1 SNHLY, CDR2 FYNNEI. The V gene lost 7 bases and the J gene lost 2 bases, with 12 bases spanning the gap. The CDR3 length is 13 residues. The chain's CDR3 is CASNRGEAYEQYF. The CDR3 nucleotides read TGTGCCAGCAACCGGGGCGAAGCCTACGAGCAGTACTTC.

This chain connects TRBV5-4 to TRBJ2-7; perhaps TRBD1 as D (6 bases). The CDR3 has 12 residues. CDR1 SGHNT and CDR2 YYREEE come from the germline V gene (reference sequence). The ends were cut back, 4 bases at V and 7 bases at J, with 12 bases in the middle. CDR3 nucleotides: TGTGCCAGCAGCCCACGAACAGGGGAGCAGTACTTC. The encoded protein is CASSPRTGEQYF.

V gene TRBV7-3 combines with J gene TRBJ1-1, with a weak D call TRBD1 (5 bases). The germline V and J ends were trimmed by 5 bases and 5 bases, with 15 bases remaining between them. The V gene's germline CDR1 is SGHTA and CDR2 FQGTGA. The CDR3 contains 14 residues. The CDR3 coding sequence is TGTGCCAGCAGCCGTGCGGGAGGGGAAACTGAAGCTTTCTTT. This gives the protein CASSRAGGETEAFF.

This chain links TRBV4-3 with TRBJ2-5, with D perhaps TRBD2 (6 bases). The J call may be wrong; the DNA end is better matched by TRBJ2-7. The CDR3 consists of 13 residues. Germline assignment: CDR1 LGHNA and CDR2 YSLEER. CDR3 sequence (DNA): TGCGCCAGCAGCTCCGGGACTCGGCTCGAGCAGTACTTC. Its translation: CASSSGTRLEQYF.

The chain couples TRBV27 to TRBJ2-3, with 14 bases identical to TRBD2. V lost 3 bases, J lost 3 bases, and 5 bases stayed unmatched. The germline CDR1 and CDR2 sequences are MNHEY and SMNVEV (reference sequence). The CDR3 sequence is 17 residues long. DNA of the CDR3: TGTGCCAGCAGTTTGTTGGGACTAGCGGGAGAGACAGATACGCAGTATTTT. Translated, it gives CASSLLGLAGETDTQYF.

The chain links TRBV4-3 to TRBJ2-7; no clear D. The V gene lost 2 bases and the J gene lost 7 bases, with 15 bases spanning the gap. The germline V gene has CDR1 LGHNA and CDR2 YSLEER. This CDR3 is 14 amino acids long. This chain's CDR3 is CASSQIVASEEQYF. CDR3 DNA: TGCGCCAGCAGCCAAATAGTTGCCTCGGAAGAGCAGTACTTC.

J is TRBJ2-1 and V is TRBV7-6; perhaps TRBD2 as D (6 bases). Germline loops: CDR1 SGHVS, CDR2 FNYEAQ. Trimming took off 5 bases at V and 7 bases at J, with 24 bases between the two ends. This CDR3 contains 17 residues. DNA for the CDR3: TGTGCCAGCAGCCAAAGCCCCGGGACGCCGGGGAGGAATGAGCAGTTCTTC. This translates into CASSQSPGTPGRNEQFF.

This clone was observed once. CDR3 residues: CASSLSREGGYEQYF. For the CDR3, the DNA is TGTGCCAGCAGTTTATCGAGGGAGGGGGGATACGAGCAGTACTTC. V and J are TRBV27 and TRBJ2-7, with D tentatively TRBD2 (7 bases). This CDR3 is 15 amino acids long. Germline V CDR1 and CDR2: MNHEY, SMNVEV (reference sequence). V was trimmed by 0 bases and J by 4 bases, leaving 13 bases between them.